This TCR beta chain came from a study of PD-1 blockade in classical Hodgkin lymphoma. Germline assignment: CDR1 LNHDA and CDR2 SQIVND (reference sequence). The germline V and J ends were trimmed by 5 bases and 7 bases, with 9 bases remaining between them. CDR3 length: 13 amino acids. Each patient relapsed following autologous stem cell transplantation, and prior brentuximab vedotin exposure differed. Using immunoSEQ multiplex PCR, the repertoire was profiled, and TCRdb retains in-frame clones only, with some absent. The sample has more than 9,500 clones, 70% to 90% seen once; the top ten hold around 30%.

The TCR was taken from a human donor with classical Hodgkin lymphoma. The sample was peripheral blood mononuclear cells (PBMCs), taken at baseline. The chain links TRBV19 to TRBJ1-6, with D hard to call. CDR3 protein: CASSADGNSPLHF. CDR3 DNA: TGTGCCAGTAGTGCGGACGGAAATTCACCCCTCCACTTT.